Each of the 2 T cell receptor beta chains below was sequenced from the same sample in a study. Treg sorting used a CD4+CD25+CD127-/low gate. The TRBV12-4/TRBJ1-2 clonotypes were amplified using barcode primers with ligated adaptors. MiXCR, applied by TCRdb to the multiplex PCR reads, yields one record per CDR3 protein. The sample has some 140 distinct CDR3 sequences, 20% to 25% seen once; the top ten hold around 47%. Input material: Tregs sorted from blood. The receptor source for this set is a female donor with breast cancer.

This clonotype rates as large. The chain links TRBV12-3 or TRBV12-4 to TRBJ1-2; no reliable D call. Trimming pared 4 bases from V and 5 bases from J, leaving 14 bases between. The CDR3 has 14 residues. The CDR3 sequence is CASSSREAEYGYTF. The DNA for the CDR3 is TGTGCCAGCAGTTCAAGGGAGGCAGAGTATGGCTACACCTTC.

There are a few counts of this clonotype. The gene calls are TRBV12-3 or TRBV12-4 and TRBJ1-2, with D tentatively TRBD1 (5 bases). Trimming stripped 10 bases from V and 8 bases from J, with 23 bases between. The CDR3 runs 14 residues. CDR3 in amino acids: CATSELASGKGYTF. The CDR3 nucleotides are TGTGCCACCTCCGAGCTAGCGTCAGGGAAGGGCTACACCTTC.